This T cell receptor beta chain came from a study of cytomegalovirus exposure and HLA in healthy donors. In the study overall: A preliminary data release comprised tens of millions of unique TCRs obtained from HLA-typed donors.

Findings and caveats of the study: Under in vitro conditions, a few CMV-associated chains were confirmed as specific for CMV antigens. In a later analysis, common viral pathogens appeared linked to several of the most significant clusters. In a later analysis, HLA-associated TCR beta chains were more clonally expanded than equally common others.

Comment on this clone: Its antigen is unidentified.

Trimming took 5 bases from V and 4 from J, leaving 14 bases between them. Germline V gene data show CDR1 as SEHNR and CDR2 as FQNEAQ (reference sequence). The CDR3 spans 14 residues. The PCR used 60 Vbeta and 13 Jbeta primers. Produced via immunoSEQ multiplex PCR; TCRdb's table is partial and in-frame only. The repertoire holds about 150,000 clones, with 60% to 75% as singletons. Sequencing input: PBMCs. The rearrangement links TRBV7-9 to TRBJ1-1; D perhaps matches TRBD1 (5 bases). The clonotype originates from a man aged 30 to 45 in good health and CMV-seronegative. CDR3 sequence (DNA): TGTGCCAGCAGCCACGGTCCCGGGGGCACTGAAGCTTTCTTT. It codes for CASSHGPGGTEAFF. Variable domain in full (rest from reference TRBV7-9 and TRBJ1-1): DTGVSQNPRHKITKRGQNVTFRCDPISEHNRLYWYRQTLGQGPEFLTYFQNEAQLEKSRLLSDRFSAERPKGSFSTLEIQRTEQGDSAMYLCASSHGPGGTEAFFGQGTRLTVV.